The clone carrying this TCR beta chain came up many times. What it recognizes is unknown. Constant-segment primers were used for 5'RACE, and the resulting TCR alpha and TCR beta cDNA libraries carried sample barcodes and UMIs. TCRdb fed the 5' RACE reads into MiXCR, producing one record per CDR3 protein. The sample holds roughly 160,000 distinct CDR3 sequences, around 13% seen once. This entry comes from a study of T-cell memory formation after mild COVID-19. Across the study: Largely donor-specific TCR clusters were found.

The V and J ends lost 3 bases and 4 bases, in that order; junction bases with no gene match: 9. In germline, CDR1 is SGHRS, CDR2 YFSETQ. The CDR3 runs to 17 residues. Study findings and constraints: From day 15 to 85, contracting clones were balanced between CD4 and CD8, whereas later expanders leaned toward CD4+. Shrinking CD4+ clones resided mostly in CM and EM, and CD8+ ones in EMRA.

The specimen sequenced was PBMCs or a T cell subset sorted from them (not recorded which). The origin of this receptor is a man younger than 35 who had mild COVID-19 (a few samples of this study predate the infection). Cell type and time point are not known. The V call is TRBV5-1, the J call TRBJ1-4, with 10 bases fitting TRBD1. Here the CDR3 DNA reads TGCGCCAGCAGCTCGATCCCGGGACAGGGGATTAATGAAAAACTGTTTTTT. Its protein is CASSSIPGQGINEKLFF. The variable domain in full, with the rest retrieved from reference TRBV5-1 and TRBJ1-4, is KAGVTQTPRYLIKTRGQQVTLSCSPISGHRSVSWYQQTPGQGLQFLFEYFSETQRNKGNFPGRFSGRQFSNSRSEMNVSTLELGDSALYLCASSSIPGQGINEKLFFGSGTQLSVL.